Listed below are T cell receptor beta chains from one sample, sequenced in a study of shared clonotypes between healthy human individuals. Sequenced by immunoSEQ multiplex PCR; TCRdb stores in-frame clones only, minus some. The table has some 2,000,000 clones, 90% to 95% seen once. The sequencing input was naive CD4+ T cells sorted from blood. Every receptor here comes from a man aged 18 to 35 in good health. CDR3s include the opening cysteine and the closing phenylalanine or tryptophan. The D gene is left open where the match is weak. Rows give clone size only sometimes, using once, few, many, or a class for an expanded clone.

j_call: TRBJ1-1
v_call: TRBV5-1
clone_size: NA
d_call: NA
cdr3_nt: TGCGCCAGCAGCATACAGGGTATCAGCACTGAAGCTTTCTTT
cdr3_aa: CASSIQGISTEAFF

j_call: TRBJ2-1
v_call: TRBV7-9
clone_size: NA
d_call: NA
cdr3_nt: TGTGCCAGCAGCTTAGCTGGGGCCCAGGGCCCGTTCTTC
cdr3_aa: CASSLAGAQGPFF

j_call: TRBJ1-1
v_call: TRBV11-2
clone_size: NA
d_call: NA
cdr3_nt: TGTGCCAGCAGCTTAGAGCGCACTGAAGCTTTCTTT
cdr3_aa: CASSLERTEAFF

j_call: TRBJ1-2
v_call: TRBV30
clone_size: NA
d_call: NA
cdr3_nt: TGTGCCTGGGGGATTATTTCAAACTATGGCTACACCTTC
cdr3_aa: CAWGIISNYGYTF

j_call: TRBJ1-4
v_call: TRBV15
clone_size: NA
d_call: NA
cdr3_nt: TGTGCCACCAGCAGTTACCAGGAACGGAATGAAAAACTGTTTTTT
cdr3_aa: CATSSYQERNEKLFF

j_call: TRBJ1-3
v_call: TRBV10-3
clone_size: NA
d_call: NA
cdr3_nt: TGTGCCATCAATCCAGAGGCTGGAAACACCATATATTTT
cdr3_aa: CAINPEAGNTIYF

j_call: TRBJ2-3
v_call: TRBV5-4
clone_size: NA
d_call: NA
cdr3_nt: TGTGCCAGCAGCTTGGGGGCTGCGGGCACAGATACGCAGTATTTT
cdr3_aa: CASSLGAAGTDTQYF

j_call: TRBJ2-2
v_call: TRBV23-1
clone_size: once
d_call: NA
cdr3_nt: TGCGCCAGCAGTCAATCGAGGGTTGAGGGCACCGGGGAGCTGTTTTTT
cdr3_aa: CASSQSRVEGTGELFF

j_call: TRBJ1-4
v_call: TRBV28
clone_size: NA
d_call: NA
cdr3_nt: TGTGCGTCCTCAGCCAGGGTGGGCATCGGTAATGAAAAACTGTTTTTT
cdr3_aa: CASSARVGIGNEKLFF

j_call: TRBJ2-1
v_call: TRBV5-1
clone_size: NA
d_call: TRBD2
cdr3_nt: TGCGCCAGCAGCTTGGAGGCGGGAGAGGGGTACAATGAGCAGTTCTTC
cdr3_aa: CASSLEAGEGYNEQFF

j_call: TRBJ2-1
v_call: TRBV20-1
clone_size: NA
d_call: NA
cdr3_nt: TGCAGTGCTAGACTCACAAATGAGCAGTTCTTC
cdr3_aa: CSARLTNEQFF

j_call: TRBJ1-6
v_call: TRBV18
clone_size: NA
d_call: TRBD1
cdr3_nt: TGTGCCAGCTCCTTAGGACAGGGCGAATCACCCCTCCACTTT
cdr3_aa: CASSLGQGESPLHF

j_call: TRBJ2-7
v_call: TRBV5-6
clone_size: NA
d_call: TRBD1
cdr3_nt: TGTGCCAGCAGCCTTACAGGGGCGCTAGTACCTCACTACGAGCAGTACTTC
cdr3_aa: CASSLTGALVPHYEQYF

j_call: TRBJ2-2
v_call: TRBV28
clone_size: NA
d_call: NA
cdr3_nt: TGTGCCAGCAGCCCCTCAGGGAAGAACACCGGGGAGCTGTTTTTT
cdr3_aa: CASSPSGKNTGELFF

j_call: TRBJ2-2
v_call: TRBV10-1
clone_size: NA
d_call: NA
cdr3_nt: TGCGCCAGCAGGGCGGGCAGGAACACCGGGGAGCTGTTTTTT
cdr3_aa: CASRAGRNTGELFF

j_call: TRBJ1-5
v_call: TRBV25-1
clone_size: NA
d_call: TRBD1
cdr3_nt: TGTGCCAGCAGCAGGGGGGGAAATCAGCCCCAGCATTTT
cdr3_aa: CASSRGGNQPQHF

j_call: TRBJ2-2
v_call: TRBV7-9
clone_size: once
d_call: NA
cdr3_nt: TGTGCCAGCAGCTTAGACCTTTTGGGCACCGGGGAGCTGTTTTTT
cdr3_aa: CASSLDLLGTGELFF

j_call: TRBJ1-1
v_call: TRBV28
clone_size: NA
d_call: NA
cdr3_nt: TGTGCCAGCAGTTTTGTGGCGCCCCAGGGGTTGGAAGCTTTCTTT
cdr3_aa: CASSFVAPQGLEAFF

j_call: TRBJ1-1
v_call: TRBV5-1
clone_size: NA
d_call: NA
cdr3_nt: TGCGCCAGCAGCTTGTGGTCGAACACTGAAGCTTTCTTT
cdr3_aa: CASSLWSNTEAFF

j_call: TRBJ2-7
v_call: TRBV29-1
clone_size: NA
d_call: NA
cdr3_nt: TGCAGCGTGGCGGGACGTTTCAGCTCCTACGAGCAGTACTTC
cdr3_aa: CSVAGRFSSYEQYF

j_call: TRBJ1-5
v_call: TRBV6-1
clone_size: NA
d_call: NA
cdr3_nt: TGTGCCAGCAGTGAACCGGGTTTCCGGAGCAATCAGCCCCAGCATTTT
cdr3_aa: CASSEPGFRSNQPQHF

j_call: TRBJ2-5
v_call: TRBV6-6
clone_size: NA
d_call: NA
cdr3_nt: TGTGCCAGCAGGCAAGGGTCCCAAGAGACCCAGTACTTC
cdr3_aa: CASRQGSQETQYF

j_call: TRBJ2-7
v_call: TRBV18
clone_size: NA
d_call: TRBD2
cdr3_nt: TGTGCCAGCTCACCTTTGCGGGGGGTCTCCTCCTACGAGCAGTACTTC
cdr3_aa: CASSPLRGVSSYEQYF

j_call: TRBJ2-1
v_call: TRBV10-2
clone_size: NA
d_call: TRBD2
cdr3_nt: TGCGCCAGCAACTCGGGGGGGCCACCCAATGAGCAGTTCTTC
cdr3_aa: CASNSGGPPNEQFF

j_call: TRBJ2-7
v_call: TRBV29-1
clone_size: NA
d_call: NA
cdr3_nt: TGCAGCTCAACCTCTGCTCTTAGGGCCTACGAGCAGTACTTC
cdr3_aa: CSSTSALRAYEQYF

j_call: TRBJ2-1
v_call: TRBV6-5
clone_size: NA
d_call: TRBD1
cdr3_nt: TGTGCCAGCAGCCCCCGGGACAGTTCCTACAATGAGCAGTTCTTC
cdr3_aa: CASSPRDSSYNEQFF

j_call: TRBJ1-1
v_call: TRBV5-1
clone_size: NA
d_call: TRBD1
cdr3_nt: TGCGCCAGCAGCTACGACAGGGGGCAATTTGGCACTGAAGCTTTCTTT
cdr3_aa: CASSYDRGQFGTEAFF

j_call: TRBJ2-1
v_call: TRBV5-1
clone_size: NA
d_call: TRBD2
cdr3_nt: TGCGCCAGCAGCTTGGGGGGACTAGCGGGGCACAATGAGCAGTTCTTC
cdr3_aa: CASSLGGLAGHNEQFF

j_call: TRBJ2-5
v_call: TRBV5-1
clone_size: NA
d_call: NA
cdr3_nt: TGCGCCAGCAGCTTGGCTGGGCCCTACCAAGAGACCCAGTACTTC
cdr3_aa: CASSLAGPYQETQYF